These T cell receptor beta chains were read from a single sample in a study of T cell changes during pregnancy in multiple sclerosis. Method: immunoSEQ multiplex PCR; TCRdb's copy keeps in-frame clones and lacks some. The data show approximately 30,000 clones, with roughly 89% seen just once and 5.1% held by the top ten. This material consisted of CD8+ T cells from peripheral blood mononuclear cells, taken in the first trimester of pregnancy. The receptors here all came from a female donor with multiple sclerosis, enrolled in a pregnancy study. Each CDR3 is given with its conserved first and last residue. Fields, in order: D gene, clone size, V gene, J gene, CDR3 DNA, CDR3 protein. The D gene is left open where the match is weak. Where a row states a size, it is once, few, many or the class of an expanded clone; other rows omit it.

TRBD2	NA	TRBV9	TRBJ2-5	TGTGCCAGGCTAGCGGGAGGACCGTACCAAGAGACCCAGTACTTC	CARLAGGPYQETQYF
TRBD2	NA	TRBV11-2	TRBJ2-5	TGTGCCAGCAGCTTTGGTGCGGGAGGGATCCAAGAGACCCAGTACTTC	CASSFGAGGIQETQYF
NA	NA	TRBV11-2	TRBJ2-7	TGTGCCAGCAGCTTAGATCGGGATTACGAGCAGTACTTC	CASSLDRDYEQYF
TRBD1	NA	TRBV7-6	TRBJ2-2	TGTGCCAGCAGCGGAGGGACAGGGGGCAACACCGGGGAGCTGTTTTTT	CASSGGTGGNTGELFF
TRBD2	NA	TRBV27	TRBJ2-2	TGTGCCAGCAGTTTAAACTCGGCTAGCGGATACACCGGGGAGCTGTTTTTT	CASSLNSASGYTGELFF
TRBD2	once	TRBV28	TRBJ2-2	TGTGCCAGCAGTTCCCAGGAGTCGGCGGGAGGGGGGGAGCTGTTTTTT	CASSSQESAGGGELFF
TRBD1	NA	TRBV6-5	TRBJ1-2	TGTGCCAGCAGTTACAGGCCAGGGGGCGCCGGCTACACCTTC	CASSYRPGGAGYTF
TRBD2	NA	TRBV29-1	TRBJ2-3	TGCAGCGCCCCCCTGCGCGTGGTAGCGGGCTCCCAAGATACGCAGTATTTT	CSAPLRVVAGSQDTQYF
TRBD1	NA	TRBV5-4	TRBJ1-4	TGTGCCAGCAGCTATAAAGGGACAGCGAATGAAAAACTGTTTTTT	CASSYKGTANEKLFF
NA	NA	TRBV2	TRBJ1-2	TGTGCCAGCAGTGTAAATGGCTACACCTTC	CASSVNGYTF
NA	NA	TRBV30	TRBJ1-2	TGTGCCTGGAGTTCCCTTGAGTATGGCTACACCTTC	CAWSSLEYGYTF
NA	NA	TRBV28	TRBJ1-5	TGTGCCAGCACCCCAACAGGGATTGGCAATCAGCCCCAGCATTTT	CASTPTGIGNQPQHF
TRBD1	NA	TRBV7-9	TRBJ1-1	TGTGCCAGCAGCGCAAGGGACAGGGGGGCCACTGAAGCTTTCTTT	CASSARDRGATEAFF
NA	NA	TRBV7-9	TRBJ1-2	TGTGCCAGCAGCTTACCAAGGGCAGGGAGGGACTATGGCTACACCTTC	CASSLPRAGRDYGYTF
NA	once	TRBV7-8	TRBJ1-1	TGTGCCAGCAGCTTAGGGGCCATGAACACTGAAGCTTTCTTT	CASSLGAMNTEAFF
NA	NA	TRBV9	TRBJ2-7	TGTGCCAGCAGCGTCGGGAACATCAACTCCTACGAGCAGTACTTC	CASSVGNINSYEQYF
NA	NA	TRBV6-5	TRBJ1-2	TGTGCCAGCAGTTACTCGAGGCAGGGCCTCTTTGGCTACACCTTC	CASSYSRQGLFGYTF
TRBD1	NA	TRBV29-1	TRBJ1-1	TGCAGCGCCCGACAGGGTGGTGAAGCTTTCTTT	CSARQGGEAFF
TRBD2	NA	TRBV19	TRBJ2-3	TGTGCCAGTAGTATCCGGGACGGGGGGGGCACAGATACGCAGTATTTT	CASSIRDGGGTDTQYF
NA	NA	TRBV7-6	TRBJ2-1	TGTGCCAGCAGCTTAGCGGGGGGAATGGGTTACAATGAGCAGTTCTTC	CASSLAGGMGYNEQFF
TRBD2	once	TRBV7-2	TRBJ2-5	TGTGCCAGCAGCTCCGGACTAGCGGCTACAAGGACCCAGTACTTC	CASSSGLAATRTQYF
NA	NA	TRBV5-6	TRBJ2-2	TGTGCCAGCAGCTTCGGGGACACCGGGGAGCTGTTTTTT	CASSFGDTGELFF
TRBD2	NA	TRBV5-1	TRBJ2-5	TGCGCCAGCGCGTTGAATAGCGGGAGGGGAATAGTGGAGACCCAGTACTTC	CASALNSGRGIVETQYF
NA	few	TRBV7-9	TRBJ2-1	TGTGCCAGCAGCACCTCCGGGAGACCCAATGAGCAGTTCTTC	CASSTSGRPNEQFF
TRBD1	NA	TRBV5-6	TRBJ2-7	TGTGCCAGCAGCAGGGACAGGGTTGTCTCTGACTACGAGCAGTACTTC	CASSRDRVVSDYEQYF
NA	NA	TRBV5-6	TRBJ1-1	TGTGCCAGCAGCTTGTCCGGGGGGGGCACTGAAGCTTTCTTT	CASSLSGGGTEAFF
NA	once	TRBV4-1	TRBJ2-7	TGCGCCAGCAGCCACCACGTTCCGGGGTACGAGCAGTACTTC	CASSHHVPGYEQYF
TRBD2	few	TRBV7-3	TRBJ2-1	TGTGCCAGCAGCTTAAGGAGGGGCGGGAGGGGGGACAATGAGCAGTTCTTC	CASSLRRGGRGDNEQFF
TRBD2	few	TRBV7-9	TRBJ2-1	TGTGCCAGCAGCCCCGGGACTAGTTACAATGAGCAGTTCTTC	CASSPGTSYNEQFF
TRBD2	NA	TRBV28	TRBJ2-1	TGTGCCAGCAGTATTCTAGGGCTAGCGGGAGGGCCAGCGAATGAGCAGTTCTTC	CASSILGLAGGPANEQFF
NA	few	TRBV11-2	TRBJ2-2	TGTGCCAGCAGCTCCTACCCCCAGGAAAACACCGGGGAGCTGTTTTTT	CASSSYPQENTGELFF
NA	NA	TRBV28	TRBJ2-3	TGTGCCAGCAGTTCGATCACAGGGGATACGCAGTATTTT	CASSSITGDTQYF
NA	NA	TRBV7-9	TRBJ2-7	TGTGCCAGCAGCTACTCCGGGACACCCTACGAGCAGTACTTC	CASSYSGTPYEQYF
TRBD2	NA	TRBV14	TRBJ2-7	TGTGCCAGCAGCCAAGACCGTAGGACTAGCGGAATCTACGAGCAGTACTTC	CASSQDRRTSGIYEQYF
NA	NA	TRBV30	TRBJ1-1	TGTGCCTGGAACGGGGGGGCAGCTGAAGCTTTCTTT	CAWNGGAAEAFF
TRBD1	NA	TRBV7-8	TRBJ1-5	TGTGCCAGCAGCTTCGCGGACAGGAGCCTCAGTCAGCCCCAGCATTTT	CASSFADRSLSQPQHF
TRBD2	once	TRBV10-3	TRBJ2-7	TGTGCCATCATGCGGGAGGGGCGCGAGCAGTACTTC	CAIMREGREQYF
TRBD2	NA	TRBV2	TRBJ2-2	TGTGCCAGCAGTGACCCATTACTAGCGGGAAAGGCGGGGGAGCTGTTTTTT	CASSDPLLAGKAGELFF
TRBD2	NA	TRBV6-1	TRBJ2-5	TGTGCCAGCAGTGAAGGGGAGGGGTTCGAGACCCAGTACTTC	CASSEGEGFETQYF
TRBD2	NA	TRBV10-3	TRBJ2-1	TGTGCCATCAGTCGACTAGCGGGAGGCAAAATCTCCTACAATGAGCAGTTCTTC	CAISRLAGGKISYNEQFF
TRBD1	NA	TRBV14	TRBJ2-7	TGTGCCAGCAGCCAAGATCAGCGGACAGGGGTATTATTCGTCGACGAGCAGTACTTC	CASSQDQRTGVLFVDEQYF
TRBD1	NA	TRBV6-1	TRBJ1-1	TGTGCCAGCAGTGAAGGGGCAGGGGGTAGCACTGAAGCTTTCTTT	CASSEGAGGSTEAFF
NA	NA	TRBV2	TRBJ2-1	TGTGCCAGCAGACCGGTCCTCCGGAGCGTTTTCTTC	CASRPVLRSVFF
TRBD2	NA	TRBV4-3	TRBJ2-7	TGCGCCAGCAGCCAAGATGGTACGGGAGGGCCCTACGAGCAGTACTTC	CASSQDGTGGPYEQYF
TRBD1	once	TRBV7-9	TRBJ1-2	TGTGCCAGCAGCTTAGGTGGGACAGAGTCTAACTATGGCTACACCTTC	CASSLGGTESNYGYTF
TRBD1	once	TRBV4-1	TRBJ2-7	TGCGCCAGCAGTCCAAGAGGGGGGACAGGGAGGTACTACGAGCAGTACTTC	CASSPRGGTGRYYEQYF
TRBD2	once	TRBV5-1	TRBJ2-7	TGCGCCAGCAAACGGACTAGCTATTTCCCACCCTACGAGCAGTACTTC	CASKRTSYFPPYEQYF
TRBD1	few	TRBV4-1	TRBJ1-1	TGCGCCAGCAGCCAAAGGACCGGGACAGGGAACACTGAAGCTTTCTTT	CASSQRTGTGNTEAFF